This T cell receptor beta chain was sequenced during a study of T-cell reconstitution after alpha-beta-depleted transplantation in children. It was with unique molecular identifiers that the TCRbeta library was prepared. TCRdb passed the PCR reads through MiXCR, listing each CDR3 protein once. The table includes hundreds of thousands of distinct CDR3 sequences, around 17% detected once. This clonotype was seen more than once but under ten times. Per the germline V gene, CDR1 is LGHDT and CDR2 is YNNKEL (reference sequence). The CDR3 runs to 14 residues. V shed 4 bases and J shed 4 bases, with 11 bases lying between them.

V gene TRBV3-1 combines with J gene TRBJ1-5, with unresolved D. The clonotype was recovered from a human donor who donated a stem cell graft to a child with acute lymphoblastic leukemia. The source was PBMCs from the stem cell graft donor, collected from the stem cell graft. The CDR3 is CASSPARLNQPQHF. The CDR3 nucleotides are TGTGCCAGCAGCCCGGCCCGTCTTAATCAGCCCCAGCATTTT.